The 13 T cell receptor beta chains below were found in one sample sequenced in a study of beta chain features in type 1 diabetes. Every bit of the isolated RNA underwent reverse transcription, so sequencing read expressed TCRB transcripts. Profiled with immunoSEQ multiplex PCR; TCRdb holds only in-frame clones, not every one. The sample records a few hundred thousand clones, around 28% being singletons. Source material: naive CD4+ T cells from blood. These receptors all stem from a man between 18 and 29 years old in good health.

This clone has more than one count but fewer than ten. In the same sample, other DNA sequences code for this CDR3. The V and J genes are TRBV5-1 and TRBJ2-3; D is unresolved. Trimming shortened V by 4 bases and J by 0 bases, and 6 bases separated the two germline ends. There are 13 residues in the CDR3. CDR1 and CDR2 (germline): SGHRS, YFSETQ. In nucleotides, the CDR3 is TGCGCCAGCAGCCGCGGCAGCACAGATACGCAGTATTTT. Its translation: CASSRGSTDTQYF. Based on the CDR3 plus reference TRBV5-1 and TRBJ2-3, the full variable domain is KAGVTQTPRYLIKTRGQQVTLSCSPISGHRSVSWYQQTPGQGLQFLFEYFSETQRNKGNFPGRFSGRQFSNSRSEMNVSTLELGDSALYLCASSRGSTDTQYFGPGTRLTVL.

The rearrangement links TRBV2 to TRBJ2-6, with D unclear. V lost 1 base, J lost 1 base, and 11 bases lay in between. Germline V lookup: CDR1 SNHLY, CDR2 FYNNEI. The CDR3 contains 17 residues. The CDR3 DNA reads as TGTGCCAGCAGTGAAGGGACCCCAGGTTCTGGGGCCAACGTCCTGACTTTC. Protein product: CASSEGTPGSGANVLTF.

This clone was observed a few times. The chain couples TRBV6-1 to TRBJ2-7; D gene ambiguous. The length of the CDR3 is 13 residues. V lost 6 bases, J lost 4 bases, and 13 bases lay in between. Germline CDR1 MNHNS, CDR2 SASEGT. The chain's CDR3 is CASRAGPAYEQYF. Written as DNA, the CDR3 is TGTGCCAGCAGGGCAGGACCCGCGTACGAGCAGTACTTC.

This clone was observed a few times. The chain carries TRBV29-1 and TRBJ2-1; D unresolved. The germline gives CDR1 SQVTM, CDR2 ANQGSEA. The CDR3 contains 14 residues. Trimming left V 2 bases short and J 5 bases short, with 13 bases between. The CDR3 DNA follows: TGCAGCGTTGAACCGTGGGAACGGAACAATGAGCAGTTCTTC. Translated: CSVEPWERNNEQFF.

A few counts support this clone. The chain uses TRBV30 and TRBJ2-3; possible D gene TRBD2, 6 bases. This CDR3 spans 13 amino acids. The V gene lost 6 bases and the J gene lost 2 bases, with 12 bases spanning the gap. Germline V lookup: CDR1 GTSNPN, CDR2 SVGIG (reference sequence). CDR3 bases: TGTGCCTGCTCAGGCGGGGACACAGATACGCAGTATTTT. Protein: CACSGGDTDTQYF.

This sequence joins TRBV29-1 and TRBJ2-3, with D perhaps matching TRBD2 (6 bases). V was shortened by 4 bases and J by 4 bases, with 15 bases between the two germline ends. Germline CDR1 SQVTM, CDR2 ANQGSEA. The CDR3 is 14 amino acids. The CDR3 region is CSVGWRDRADTQYF. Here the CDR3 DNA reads TGCAGCGTTGGGTGGCGGGATAGGGCAGATACGCAGTATTTT.

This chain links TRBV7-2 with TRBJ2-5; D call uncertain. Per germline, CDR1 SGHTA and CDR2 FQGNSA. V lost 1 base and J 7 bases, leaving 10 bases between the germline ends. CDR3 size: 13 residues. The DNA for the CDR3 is TGTGCCAGCAGCTTAGTCTCTCCGGGGACCCAGTACTTC. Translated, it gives CASSLVSPGTQYF.

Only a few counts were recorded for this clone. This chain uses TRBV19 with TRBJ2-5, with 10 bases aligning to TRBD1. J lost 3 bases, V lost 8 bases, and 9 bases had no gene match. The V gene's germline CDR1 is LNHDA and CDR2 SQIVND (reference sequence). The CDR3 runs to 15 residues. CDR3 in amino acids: CASALGTGVEETQYF. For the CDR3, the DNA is TGTGCCAGTGCCCTCGGGACAGGGGTGGAAGAGACCCAGTACTTC.

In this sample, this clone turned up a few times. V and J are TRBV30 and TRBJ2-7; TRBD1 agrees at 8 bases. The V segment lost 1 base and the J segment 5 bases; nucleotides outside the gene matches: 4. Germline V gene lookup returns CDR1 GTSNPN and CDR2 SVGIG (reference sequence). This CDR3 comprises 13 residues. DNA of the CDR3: TGTGCCTGGAGTGCAGGGGGCTCGGACGAGCAGTACTTC. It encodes CAWSAGGSDEQYF.

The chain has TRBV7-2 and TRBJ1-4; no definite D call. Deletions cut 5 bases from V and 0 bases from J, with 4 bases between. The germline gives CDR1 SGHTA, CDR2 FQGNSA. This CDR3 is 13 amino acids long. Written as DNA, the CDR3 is TGTGCCAGCAGCCCAGCAACTAATGAAAAACTGTTTTTT. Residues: CASSPATNEKLFF.

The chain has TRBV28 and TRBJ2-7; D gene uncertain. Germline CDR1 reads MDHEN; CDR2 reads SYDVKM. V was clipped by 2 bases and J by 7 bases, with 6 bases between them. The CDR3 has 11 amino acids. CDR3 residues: CASSLIGEQYF. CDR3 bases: TGTGCCAGCAGTTTAATAGGGGAGCAGTACTTC. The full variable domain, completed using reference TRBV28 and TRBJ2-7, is DVKVTQSSRYLVKRTGEKVFLECVQDMDHENMFWYRQDPGLGLRLIYFSYDVKMKEKGDIPEGYSVSREKKERFSLILESASTNQTSMYLCASSLIGEQYFGPGTRLTVT.

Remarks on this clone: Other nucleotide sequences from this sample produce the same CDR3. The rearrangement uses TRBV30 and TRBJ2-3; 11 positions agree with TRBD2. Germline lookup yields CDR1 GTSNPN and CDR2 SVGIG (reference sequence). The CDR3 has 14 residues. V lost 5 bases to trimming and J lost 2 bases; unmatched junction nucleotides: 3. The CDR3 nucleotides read TGTGCCTGGTCTAGCGGGAGGTCCACAGATACGCAGTATTTT. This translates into CAWSSGRSTDTQYF.

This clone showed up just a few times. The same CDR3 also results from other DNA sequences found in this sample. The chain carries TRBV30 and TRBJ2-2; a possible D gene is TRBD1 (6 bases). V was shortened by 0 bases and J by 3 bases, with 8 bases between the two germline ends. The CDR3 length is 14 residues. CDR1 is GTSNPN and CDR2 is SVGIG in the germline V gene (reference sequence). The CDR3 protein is CAWSVYRDTGELFF. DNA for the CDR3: TGTGCCTGGAGTGTCTACAGGGACACCGGGGAGCTGTTTTTT. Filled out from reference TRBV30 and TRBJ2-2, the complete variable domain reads SQTIHQWPATLVQPVGSPLSLECTVEGTSNPNLYWYRQAAGRGLQLLFYSVGIGQISSEVPQNLSASRPQDRQFILSSKKLLLSDSGFYLCAWSVYRDTGELFFGEGSRLTVL.